What follows is one T cell receptor beta chain and its context. The antigen remains unidentified. Regarding time point: longitudinal time-point 1 (baseline). The sample originates from a study of neurological immune-mediated disorders. Regarding the study as a whole: Falling below healthy controls, multiple sclerosis showed the least TCR clonal expansion, while HTLV-1-associated myelopathy showed the most.

cDNA was made by 5'RACE with 10-nucleotide random UMIs. A single run covered 15-18 subjects with over 160 million TCR-beta sequences. TCRdb reprocessed the 5' RACE reads with MiXCR, giving one entry per CDR3 protein. The sample shows more than 70,000 distinct CDR3 sequences, roughly 10% of them seen only once. The CDR3 spans 16 residues. The ends were cut back, 6 bases at V and 4 bases at J, with 21 bases in the middle. The germline V gene has CDR1 MNHEY and CDR2 SMNVEV (reference sequence). The chain employs TRBV27 and TRBJ1-2; D is ambiguous. The sequence came from a man aged 25-45 years in good health. Material for sequencing was PBMCs. CDR3: CASSETANRWAYGYTF. DNA for the CDR3: TGTGCCAGCAGCGAAACTGCCAATAGGTGGGCCTATGGCTACACCTTC.